These 14 T cell receptor beta chains came from one sample sequenced in a study of T cells expressing NK-cell markers. Each CDR3 protein gets one entry in TCRdb, which reprocessed the 5' RACE reads and gives no DNA. The listing contains about 550,000 distinct CDR3 sequences. The sequencing input was blood T cells: a sorted CD56 or NKG2C T cell subset, CD4+ or CD8+ T cells, or bulk PBMC T cells (not recorded which). The origin of the receptors is a man younger than 30 in good health.

This chain uses TRBV4-3 with TRBJ2-5; with no DNA, the TCRdb D assignment of TRBD1 cannot be verified. The germline CDR1 and CDR2 sequences are LGHNA and YSLEER. The CDR3 covers 15 residues. CDR3 protein: CASSQSTTGKETQYF.

The chain is built from TRBV29-1 and TRBJ2-1; as DNA is missing, the TRBD2 call by TCRdb cannot be tested. The CDR3 has 17 residues. Germline V lookup: CDR1 SQVTM, CDR2 ANQGSEA. The CDR3 is CSVEGTSGRVTYNEQFF.

The chain links TRBV12-3 or TRBV12-4 to TRBJ2-2; the D gene TCRdb calls, TRBD1, cannot be checked with no DNA. This CDR3 is built from 17 residues. The CDR3 spells CASSFGQGAVILGELFF.

CDR3 sequence: CASTPLSRSGTSGSYEQYF. The chain is built from TRBV12-3 or TRBV12-4 and TRBJ2-7; lacking DNA, the TRBD2 call made by TCRdb goes unchecked. This CDR3 is built from 19 residues.

The genes are TRBV7-2 and TRBJ2-7. CDR1 is SGHTA, CDR2 FQGNSA, per germline. The CDR3 consists of 14 residues. CDR3 sequence: CASSLFQNGHEQYF.

The chain links TRBV2 to TRBJ1-6; TCRdb picks TRBD1, but there is no DNA to check that call. There are 13 residues in the CDR3. Germline CDR1 is SNHLY and CDR2 is FYNNEI. The CDR3: CASILQGNSPLHF.

The chain is built from TRBV29-1 and TRBJ1-2; the TRBD1 assignment by TCRdb is unverifiable without DNA. This CDR3 spans 13 amino acids. CDR1 and CDR2 from the germline V gene are SQVTM and ANQGSEA. CDR3 in amino acids: CSADSPSNYGYTF.

V and J are TRBV12-3 or TRBV12-4 and TRBJ2-1; TCRdb lists TRBD1, though no DNA is available to test this call. CDR3 size: 15 residues. The CDR3 protein is CASSKGQGVDNEQFF.

This sequence joins TRBV5-1 and TRBJ2-3; the D call of TRBD2 rests on TCRdb alone, since no DNA is present to check it. Germline V lookup: CDR1 SGHRS, CDR2 YFSETQ. This CDR3 contains 14 residues. The CDR3 sequence is CASSLKAGSDTQYF.

This sequence joins TRBV7-9 and TRBJ2-3; TCRdb's assignment of TRBD1 cannot be checked, as there is no DNA. The germline CDR1 and CDR2 sequences are SEHNR and FQNEAQ (reference sequence). The CDR3 is 16 residues long. CDR3 amino acids: CASSFQDRVLGDTQYF.

The chain links TRBV3-1 to TRBJ2-7; checking the TCRdb D call of TRBD2 is not possible without DNA. Germline V gene lookup returns CDR1 LGHDT and CDR2 YNNKEL (reference sequence). CDR3 size: 16 residues. CDR3 region: CASSQDPAGVTYEQYF.

V usage is TRBV9 and J usage is TRBJ2-1; no DNA is available, so the TRBD2 call from TCRdb remains unchecked. Germline CDR1 and CDR2: SGDLS and YYNGEE. There are 18 residues in the CDR3. CDR3 sequence reads: CASSVGLSAGGISNEQFF.

The gene calls are TRBV3-1 and TRBJ2-1; the D gene TCRdb calls, TRBD1, cannot be checked with no DNA. The CDR3 runs 18 residues. Germline-derived CDR1 and CDR2 are LGHDT and YNNKEL (reference sequence). The CDR3 region is CASSQDHPGLSSYNEQFF.

The V gene is TRBV6-2 or TRBV6-3, the J gene TRBJ2-7; without DNA, the TCRdb call of TRBD1 cannot be checked. The CDR3 is made up of 14 amino acids. CDR1 and CDR2 (germline): MNHEY, SVGEGT. CDR3: CASSSYSGGYEQYF.